The clone carrying this T cell receptor beta chain was recorded many times. The group of healthy controls was made up of people who were blood bank volunteers in Maryland, USA. For sorted libraries, the input was 1 million CD4+ or CD8+ T cells. The data were obtained in a study of neurological immune-mediated disorders. Per the germline V gene, CDR1 is MNHEY and CDR2 is SMNVEV (reference sequence). V gave up 6 bases and J gave up 4 bases, with 6 bases separating them. The CDR3 has 11 residues. Synthesis of cDNA was performed by 5'RACE using 10-nucleotide random UMIs. TCRdb re-called the 5' RACE reads through MiXCR, storing one row per CDR3 protein. The sample lists over 11,000 distinct CDR3 sequences, 6% to 8% occurring once.

Sequencing was carried out using CD8+ T cells from blood. The chain carries TRBV27 and TRBJ1-1; D is unresolved. The sequence came from a woman aged 40-49 years in good health. CDR3 sequence reads: CASRWGTEAFF. The CDR3, as DNA: TGTGCCAGCAGGTGGGGCACTGAAGCTTTCTTT.